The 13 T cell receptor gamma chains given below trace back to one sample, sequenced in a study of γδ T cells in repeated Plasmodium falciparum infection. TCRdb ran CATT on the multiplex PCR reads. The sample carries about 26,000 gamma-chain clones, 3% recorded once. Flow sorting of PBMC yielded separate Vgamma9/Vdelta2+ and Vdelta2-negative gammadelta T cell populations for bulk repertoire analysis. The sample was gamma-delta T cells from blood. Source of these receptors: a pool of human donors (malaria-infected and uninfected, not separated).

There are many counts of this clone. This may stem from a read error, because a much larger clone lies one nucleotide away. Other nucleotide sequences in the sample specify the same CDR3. CDR3 amino acids: CATWDRPSYYKKLF. CDR3 nucleotide sequence: TGTGCCACCTGGGACAGGCCGAGTTATTACAAGAAACTCTTT. The chain employs TRGV3 and TRGJ1 or TRGJ2. The CDR3 runs to 14 residues. Germline-derived CDR1 and CDR2 are VTNTFY and YDVSTARD (reference sequence).

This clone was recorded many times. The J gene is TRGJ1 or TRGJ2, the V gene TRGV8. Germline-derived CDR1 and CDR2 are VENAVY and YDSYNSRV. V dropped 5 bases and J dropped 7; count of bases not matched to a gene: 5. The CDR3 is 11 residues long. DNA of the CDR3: TGTGCCACCTGGGCGTACTATAAGAAACTCTTT. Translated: CATWAYYKKLF.

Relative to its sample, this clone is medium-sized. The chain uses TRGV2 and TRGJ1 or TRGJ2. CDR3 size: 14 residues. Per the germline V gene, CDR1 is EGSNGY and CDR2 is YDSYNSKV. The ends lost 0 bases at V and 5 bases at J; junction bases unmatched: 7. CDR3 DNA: TGTGCCACCTGGGACGGGCGGTTCGATTATAAGAAACTCTTT. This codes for CATWDGRFDYKKLF.

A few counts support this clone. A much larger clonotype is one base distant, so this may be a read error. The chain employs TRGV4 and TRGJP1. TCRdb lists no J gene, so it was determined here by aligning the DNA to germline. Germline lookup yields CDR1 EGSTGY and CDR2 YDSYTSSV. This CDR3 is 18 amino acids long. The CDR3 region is CATWDGPRRHTTGRFKIF. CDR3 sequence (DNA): TGTGCCACCTGGGATGGGCCGAGGCGGCATACCACTGGTAGGTTCAAGATATTT.

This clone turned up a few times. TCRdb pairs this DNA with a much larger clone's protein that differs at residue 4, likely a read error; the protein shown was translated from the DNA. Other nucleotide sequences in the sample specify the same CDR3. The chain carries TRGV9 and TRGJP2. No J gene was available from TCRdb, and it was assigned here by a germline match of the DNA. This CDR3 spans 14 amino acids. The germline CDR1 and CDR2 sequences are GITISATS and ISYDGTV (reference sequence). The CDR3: CALREVSSDWIKTF. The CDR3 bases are TGTGCCTTGAGGGAGGTGAGTAGTGATTGGATCAAGACGTTT.

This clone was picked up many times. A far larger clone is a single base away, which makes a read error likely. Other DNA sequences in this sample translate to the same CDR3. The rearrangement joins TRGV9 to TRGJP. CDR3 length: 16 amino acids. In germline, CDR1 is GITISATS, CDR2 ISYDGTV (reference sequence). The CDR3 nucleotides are TGTGCCTTGTGGAGAAGTCAAGAGTTGGGCAAAAAAATCAAGGTGTTT. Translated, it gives CALWRSQELGKKIKVF.

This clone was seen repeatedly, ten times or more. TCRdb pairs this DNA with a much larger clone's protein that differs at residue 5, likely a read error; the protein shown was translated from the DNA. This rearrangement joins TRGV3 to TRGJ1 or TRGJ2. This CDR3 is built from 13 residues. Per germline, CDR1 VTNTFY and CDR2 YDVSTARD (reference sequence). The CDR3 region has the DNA TGTGCCACCTGGAACAGCGTTTATTATAAGAAACTCTTT. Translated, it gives CATWNSVYYKKLF.

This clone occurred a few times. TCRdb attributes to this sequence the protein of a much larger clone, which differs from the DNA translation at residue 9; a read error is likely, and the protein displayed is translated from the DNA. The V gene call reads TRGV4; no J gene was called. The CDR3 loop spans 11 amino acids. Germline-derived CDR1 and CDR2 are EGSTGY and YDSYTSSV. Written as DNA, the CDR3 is TGTGCCACCTGGGATCCTCATAAGGAACTCTTT. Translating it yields CATWDPHKELF.

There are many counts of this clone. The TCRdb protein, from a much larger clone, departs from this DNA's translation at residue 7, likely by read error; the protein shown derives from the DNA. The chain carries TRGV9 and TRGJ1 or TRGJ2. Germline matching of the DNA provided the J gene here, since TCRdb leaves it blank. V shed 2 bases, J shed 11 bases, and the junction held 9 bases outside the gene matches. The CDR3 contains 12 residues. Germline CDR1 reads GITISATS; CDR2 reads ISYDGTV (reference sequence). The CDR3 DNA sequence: TGTGCCTTGTGGGAGGGGGGTGATGAGAAACTCTTT. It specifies CALWEGGDEKLF.

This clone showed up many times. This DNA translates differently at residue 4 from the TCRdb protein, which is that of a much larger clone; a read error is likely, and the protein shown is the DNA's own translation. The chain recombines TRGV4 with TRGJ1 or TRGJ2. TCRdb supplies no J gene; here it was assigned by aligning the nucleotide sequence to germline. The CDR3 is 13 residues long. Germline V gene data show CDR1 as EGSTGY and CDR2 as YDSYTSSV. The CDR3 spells CATRDSMSYKKLF. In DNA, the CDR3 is TGTGCCACCCGGGATAGTATGAGTTATAAGAAACTCTTT.

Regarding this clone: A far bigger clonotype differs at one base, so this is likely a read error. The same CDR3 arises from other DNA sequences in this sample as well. This CDR3 reads CALWEEFSNYYKKLF. The CDR3 bases are TGTGCCCTGTGGGAGGAATTTTCGAATTATTATAAGAAACTCTTT. J is TRGJ1 or TRGJ2 and V is TRGV9. The J gene, left out of TCRdb, was set here by checking the DNA against germline. Germline values: CDR1 GITISATS, CDR2 ISYDGTV (reference sequence). The CDR3 runs 15 residues.

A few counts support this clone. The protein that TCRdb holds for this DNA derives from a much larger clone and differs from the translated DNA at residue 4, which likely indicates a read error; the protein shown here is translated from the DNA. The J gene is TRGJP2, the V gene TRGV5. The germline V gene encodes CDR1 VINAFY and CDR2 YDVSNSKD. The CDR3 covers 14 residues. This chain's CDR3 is CATRDKRSDWIKTF. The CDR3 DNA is TGTGCCACCCGGGACAAACGTAGTGATTGGATCAAGACGTTT.

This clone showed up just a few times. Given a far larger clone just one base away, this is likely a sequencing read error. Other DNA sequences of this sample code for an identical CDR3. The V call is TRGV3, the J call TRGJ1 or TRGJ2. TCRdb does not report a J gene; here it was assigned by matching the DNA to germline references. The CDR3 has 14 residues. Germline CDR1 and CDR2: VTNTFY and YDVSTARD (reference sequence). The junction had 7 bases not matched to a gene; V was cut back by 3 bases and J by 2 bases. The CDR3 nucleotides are TGTGCCACCTGGGACTACAAAGATTATTATAAGAAACTCTTT. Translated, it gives CATWDYKDYYKKLF.